This T cell receptor (beta chain) came from a study of shared clonotypes between healthy human individuals. Trimming stripped 6 bases from V and 0 bases from J, with 11 bases between. The CDR3 contains 14 residues. From germline, CDR1 is MDHEN and CDR2 SYDVKM. Here immunoSEQ multiplex PCR was the method, and the copy in TCRdb shows in-frame clones only, minus some. The data show fewer than 3 million clones, less than 95% seen once. General observations from the study: Estimated richness values were generally larger in naive subsets than in memory subsets.

Turning to this clone: Its antigen remains unknown.

Sequencing input: naive CD4+ T cells from PBMCs. The subset is: CD45RA+ positively selected. The genes are TRBV28 and TRBJ1-1; no reliable D call. This TCR was recovered from a man between 18 and 35 years old in good health. Some clones in this sample may be carry-over from other donors' samples. Here the CDR3 reads CASRRLELNTEAFF. The CDR3 DNA sequence: TGTGCCAGCAGGCGCCTCGAACTGAACACTGAAGCTTTCTTT.